This T cell receptor beta chain was identified in a study of T cell responses to AZD1222 COVID-19 vaccine. There are 16 residues in the CDR3. Trimming took 5 bases from V and 2 from J; bases not matched to a gene: 6. Germline CDR1 and CDR2: SGHVS and FQNEAQ. The data were produced by immunoSEQ multiplex PCR, yet TCRdb's version contains in-frame clones alone and is incomplete. The sample lists under 150,000 clones; 85% were seen once. The chain employs TRBV7-8 and TRBJ2-7, with 13 positions matching TRBD2. This receptor was taken from an adult who received the MenACWY meningococcal vaccine as a control. Sequenced material: peripheral blood, taken 28 days after the second dose of the MenACWY control vaccine. CDR3 nucleotide sequence: TGTGCCAGCAGCGCGACTAGCGGGAGGCTTACCTACGAGCAGTACTTC. The encoded protein is CASSATSGRLTYEQYF.